Listed here are 16 T cell receptor beta chains from one sample, sequenced in a study of radiation and T cells in renal cell carcinoma. Libraries were prepared by immunoSEQ multiplex PCR; TCRdb keeps only in-frame clonotypes and omits some of them. The sample lists some 44,000 clones, 70% to 85% occurring once. The time point: blood 4 weeks post-SBRT, at nephrectomy. The treatment was: 15 Gy SBRT to primary tumor, nephrectomy 4 weeks later. Source: blood, taken from a patient whose treatment included radiotherapy and nephrectomy. These receptors came from a woman in her 70s with renal cell carcinoma.

The V call is TRBV7-6, the J call TRBJ2-7; D gene ambiguous. Trimming cost V 2 bases and J 0 bases, with 8 bases left between them. The length of the CDR3 is 14 residues. Per germline, CDR1 SGHVS and CDR2 FNYEAQ. The CDR3 reads CASSLMLSSYEQYF. The CDR3 nucleotides are TGTGCCAGCAGCTTAATGTTGTCCTCCTACGAGCAGTACTTC.

The chain combines TRBV6-5 with TRBJ1-2; possible D gene TRBD1, 5 bases. The CDR3 has 15 amino acids. Germline lookup yields CDR1 MNHEY and CDR2 SVGAGI. Trimming removed 0 bases from V and 2 bases from J, with 10 bases in between. The CDR3 DNA sequence: TGTGCCAGCAGTTACTCGGCAAAGGGGAACTATGGCTACACCTTC. Translated, it gives CASSYSAKGNYGYTF.

This rearrangement joins TRBV7-3 to TRBJ2-1; D uncertain. Germline CDR1 reads SGHTA; CDR2 reads FQGTGA. The ends were cut back, 5 bases at V and 10 bases at J, with 9 bases in the middle. The length of the CDR3 is 11 residues. CDR3: CASSVSGEQFF. CDR3 nucleotide sequence: TGTGCCAGCAGCGTCAGTGGGGAGCAGTTCTTC.

This chain connects TRBV2 to TRBJ2-2, with TRBD1 identical over 10 bases. Looked up from germline, CDR1 is SNHLY and CDR2 is FYNNEI. J was trimmed by 3 bases and V by 8 bases; bases with no gene match: 3. The CDR3 totals 14 residues. The CDR3 loop is CASGGQGHTGELFF. The CDR3 bases are TGTGCCAGCGGGGGACAGGGGCACACCGGGGAGCTGTTTTTT.

This chain uses TRBV6-5 with TRBJ1-4; D call uncertain. CDR3 length equals 15 residues. CDR1 is MNHEY and CDR2 is SVGAGI in the germline V gene. V shed 7 bases and J shed 0 bases, with 12 bases lying between them. In DNA, the CDR3 is TGTGCCAGCAAGTCGACGCCTACAACTAATGAAAAACTGTTTTTT. It specifies CASKSTPTTNEKLFF.

The gene calls are TRBV5-6 and TRBJ2-7; TRBD2 matches at 8 bases. Germline V gene data show CDR1 as SGHDT and CDR2 as YYEEEE. Losses at the gene ends were 7 bases for V and 2 bases for J; bases not matched to a gene: 8. The length of the CDR3 is 14 residues. The CDR3 is CASGRGAGAYEQYF. DNA of the CDR3: TGTGCCAGCGGCCGGGGAGCGGGAGCCTACGAGCAGTACTTC.

The rearrangement uses TRBV7-2 and TRBJ2-5; the match to TRBD2 covers 12 bases. Germline CDR1 SGHTA, CDR2 FQGNSA. This CDR3 region has 17 residues. After removal of 1 base from V and 5 bases from J, the junction contained 8 bases not matched to a gene. In DNA, the CDR3 is TGTGCCAGCAGCTTAGTGTCGACTAGCGGGAGTCTGGAGACCCAGTACTTC. Amino acids: CASSLVSTSGSLETQYF.

The J gene is TRBJ2-1, the V gene TRBV5-8; D is possibly TRBD1 (5 bases). Between the trimmed V and J ends, which lost 7 bases and 0 bases, there was a span of 11 bases. The CDR3 length is 14 residues. Germline V lookup: CDR1 SGHTS, CDR2 YDEGEE. In DNA form, the CDR3 reads TGTGCCAGCGAAGGGGTCGTCTCCTACAATGAGCAGTTCTTC. Amino acid sequence: CASEGVVSYNEQFF. Full variable domain (remainder filled in from reference TRBV5-8 and TRBJ2-1): EAGVTQSPTHLIKTRGQQATLRCSPISGHTSVYWYQQALGLGLQFLLWYDEGEERNRGNFPPRFSGRQFPNYSSELNVNALELEDSALYLCASEGVVSYNEQFFGPGTRLTVL.

This clone was observed a few times. The V and J genes are TRBV30 and TRBJ2-3, with 10 nucleotides matching TRBD2. Germline loops: CDR1 GTSNPN, CDR2 SVGIG (reference sequence). Losses at the gene ends were 0 bases for V and 5 bases for J; bases not matched to a gene: 11. The CDR3 sequence is 17 residues long. CDR3 nucleotide sequence: TGTGCCTGGAGTGTACAATCGTTGAGACTAGCGGGAGATACGCAGTATTTT. Translated: CAWSVQSLRLAGDTQYF.

This clone was recorded only once. The chain joins TRBV11-2 to TRBJ2-6; the D is unclear. Germline loops: CDR1 SGHAT, CDR2 FQNNGV. This CDR3 is built from 15 residues. The ends were cut back, 4 bases at V and 2 bases at J, with 9 bases in the middle. The CDR3 protein is CASSSDIAGANVLTF. For the CDR3, the DNA is TGTGCCAGCAGCTCCGACATTGCTGGGGCCAACGTCCTGACTTTC. The full variable domain, in which reference TRBV11-2 and TRBJ2-6 provide the parts outside the CDR3, is EAGVAQSPRYKIIEKRQSVAFWCNPISGHATLYWYQQILGQGPKLLIQFQNNGVVDDSQLPKDRFSAERLKGVDSTLKIQPAKLEDSAVYLCASSSDIAGANVLTFGAGSRLTVL.

This clone turned up a few times. The rearrangement joins TRBV5-6 to TRBJ1-1, with unresolved D. The V and J ends lost 4 bases and 0 bases respectively, with 7 bases between them. The CDR3 sequence is 13 residues long. Germline lookup yields CDR1 SGHDT and CDR2 YYEEEE. The CDR3 region has the DNA TGTGCCAGCAGCATCAGCATGAACACTGAAGCTTTCTTT. Its translation is CASSISMNTEAFF.

The chain carries TRBV4-1 and TRBJ1-3; TRBD1 is a possible D gene (5 bases). Germline V CDR1 and CDR2: MGHRA, YSYEKL. This CDR3 comprises 15 residues. The V end lost 4 bases, the J end lost 0 bases, and 10 bases lay between the germline ends. Written as DNA, the CDR3 is TGCGCCAGCAGCCCACAGGACTTCTCTGGAAACACCATATATTTT. Translating it yields CASSPQDFSGNTIYF.

Concerning this clone: The same CDR3 arises from other DNA sequences in this sample as well. The DNA for the CDR3 is TGTGCCAGTAGTATAGATCCGGGCTCCTACAATGAGCAGTTCTTC. Its protein product is CASSIDPGSYNEQFF. The chain couples TRBV19 to TRBJ2-1; D remains unclear. There are 15 residues in the CDR3. The germline CDR1 and CDR2 sequences are LNHDA and SQIVND (reference sequence). Deletions cut 0 bases from V and 0 bases from J, with 6 bases between.

V and J are TRBV2 and TRBJ1-4, with unresolved D. Germline V lookup: CDR1 SNHLY, CDR2 FYNNEI. The CDR3 totals 13 residues. The V and J ends lost 6 bases and 4 bases respectively, with 9 bases between them. In DNA, the CDR3 is TGTGCCAGCAGGGCAGGATTTAATGAAAAACTGTTTTTT. It specifies CASRAGFNEKLFF.

This chain uses TRBV5-4 with TRBJ2-1, with 12 bases that match TRBD2. In germline, CDR1 is SGHNT, CDR2 YYREEE (reference sequence). The CDR3 length is 16 residues. Losses at the gene ends were 1 base for V and 1 base for J; bases not matched to a gene: 0. The CDR3 region has the DNA TGTGCCAGCAGCTTGACTAGCGGGGGGTCCTACAATGAGCAGTTCTTC. Its protein product is CASSLTSGGSYNEQFF. Full variable domain (outside the CDR3, taken from reference TRBV5-4 and TRBJ2-1): ETGVTQSPTHLIKTRGQQVTLRCSSQSGHNTVSWYQQALGQGPQFIFQYYREEENGRGNFPPRFSGLQFPNYSSELNVNALELDDSALYLCASSLTSGGSYNEQFFGPGTRLTVL.

The CDR3 DNA sequence: TGTGCCAGCAGCTTAGGCTGGGTATCTGCCAACTATGGCTACACCTTC. Translation gives CASSLGWVSANYGYTF. The rearrangement joins TRBV7-8 to TRBJ1-2; unclear D gene. CDR1 and CDR2 (germline): SGHVS, FQNEAQ. The length of the CDR3 is 16 residues. V lost 1 base to trimming and J lost 2 bases, with 14 bases between them.